The present entry profiles one T cell receptor beta chain with its context. The antigen is not known. Germline trimming cut 4 bases from V and 2 bases from J; bases unmatched to any gene: 9. The CDR3 is made up of 16 amino acids. Looked up from germline, CDR1 is MGHRA and CDR2 is YSYEKL. Amplification of TCR beta CDR3 regions used RNA as the template. Initially, a first-round RT-PCR of the TCR CDR3 employed the HTBI primer set. TCRdb analysed the multiplex PCR reads with MiXCR anew, one entry per CDR3 protein. The table has fewer than 300,000 distinct CDR3 sequences, 13% to 15% seen once; the top ten hold 30% to 35%. The data were taken from a study of T cells in Graves' hyperthyroidism and ophthalmopathy. General study results and limits: In blood, most of the thyroid clonotypes expanded above 0.001 were also present.

This sequence joins TRBV4-1 and TRBJ2-3, with 7 bases lining up with TRBD1. The sample taken for sequencing was blood. The clonotype comes from a woman in her 50s with Graves' hyperthyroidism that later progressed to Graves' ophthalmopathy. This CDR3 reads CASSLVGQDFTDTQYF. Here the CDR3 DNA reads TGCGCCAGCAGCCTTGTCGGACAGGACTTCACAGATACGCAGTATTTT.